One sample yielded the 26 T cell receptor beta chains listed below, sequenced in a study of T-cell memory formation after mild COVID-19. TCRdb re-analysed the 5' RACE reads in MiXCR, keeping a single row per CDR3 protein. The table shows just over 400,000 distinct CDR3 sequences, with about 22% occurring only once. Sequencing was done on a sample of PBMCs or a T cell subset sorted from them (not recorded which). The receptors were sampled from an adult woman who had mild COVID-19 (a few samples of this study predate the infection). Cell type and time point are not known.

The rearrangement links TRBV7-6 to TRBJ2-1; 7 nucleotides match TRBD2. The CDR3 has 19 residues. Germline values: CDR1 SGHVS, CDR2 FNYEAQ. Trimming removed 1 base from V and 0 bases from J; junction bases left unmatched: 12. The CDR3 region has the DNA TGTGCCAGCAGCTTAGAAGGAGCACTAGCGACGAGCTCCTACAATGAGCAGTTCTTC. The encoded protein is CASSLEGALATSSYNEQFF.

This clonotype showed up just a few times. This chain connects TRBV7-2 to TRBJ1-1; D remains ambiguous. V lost 1 base to trimming and J lost 7 bases, with 16 bases between them. Germline values: CDR1 SGHTA, CDR2 FQGNSA. The CDR3 is 15 residues long. CDR3 loop: CASSLEVSKPFEAFF. The CDR3 DNA sequence: TGTGCCAGCAGCTTAGAAGTCAGCAAACCGTTTGAAGCTTTCTTT. The variable domain in full, completed from reference TRBV7-2 and TRBJ1-1, reads GAGVSQSPSNKVTEKGKDVELRCDPISGHTALYWYRQSLGQGLEFLIYFQGNSAPDKSGLPSDRFSAERTGGSVSTLTIQRTQQEDSAVYLCASSLEVSKPFEAFFGQGTRLTVV.

This chain uses TRBV4-2 with TRBJ1-6; D gene uncertain. V was pared by 0 bases and J by 6 bases, with 6 bases between. The CDR3 has 14 amino acids. CDR1 and CDR2 from the germline V gene are LGHNA and YNFKEQ. The chain's CDR3 is CASSQEAGNSPLHF. The DNA of the CDR3 is TGTGCCAGCAGCCAAGAGGCGGGTAATTCACCCCTCCACTTT.

This clonotype was detected a few times. This chain uses TRBV4-1 with TRBJ2-7; D remains unclear. The CDR3 consists of 14 residues. The V and J ends lost 2 bases and 6 bases respectively, with 14 bases between them. From germline, CDR1 is MGHRA and CDR2 YSYEKL. The CDR3 bases are TGCGCCAGCAGCCAACGGAGAGGCCCTGGCGAGCAGTACTTC. Translation: CASSQRRGPGEQYF.

The CDR3 region is CASSEGFRTDETQYF. In DNA, the CDR3 is TGTGCCAGCAGTGAAGGGTTCCGTACCGATGAGACCCAGTACTTC. V and J are TRBV25-1 and TRBJ2-5; D gene uncertain. Germline CDR1 MGHDK, CDR2 SYGVNS. CDR3 length equals 15 residues. V was trimmed by 2 bases and J by 5 bases, leaving 15 bases between them.

V usage is TRBV6-2 or TRBV6-3 and J usage is TRBJ2-7, with 10 bases that match TRBD2. This CDR3 spans 15 amino acids. Trimming took 4 bases from V and 4 from J; bases not matched to a gene: 7. Germline CDR1 MNHEY, CDR2 SVGEGT. This CDR3 reads CASSSGGSGRYEQYF. DNA for the CDR3: TGTGCCAGCAGTTCCGGCGGTAGCGGGAGGTACGAGCAGTACTTC.

This clonotype was found a few times. This chain joins TRBV7-2 and TRBJ1-1; D unresolved. Trimming took 3 bases from V and 6 from J, leaving 11 bases between them. CDR3 length: 13 residues. Germline lookup yields CDR1 SGHTA and CDR2 FQGNSA. CDR3 region: CASSFPVRAEAFF. The CDR3 nucleotides read TGTGCCAGCAGCTTCCCAGTTCGTGCTGAAGCTTTCTTT.

This clonotype was detected a few times. The rearrangement uses TRBV29-1 and TRBJ1-2, with 7 positions matching TRBD1. Trimming cost V 2 bases and J 4 bases; bases outside gene matches: 4. This CDR3 region has 13 residues. Germline V gene sequence: CDR1 SQVTM, CDR2 ANQGSEA. The CDR3 region is CSVEPRGIYGYTF. The CDR3 DNA is TGCAGCGTTGAACCCAGGGGGATCTATGGCTACACCTTC.

This rearrangement joins TRBV3-2 to TRBJ1-4; no DNA check was done on the table's D call, TRBD1. TRBV3-2 is a known pseudogene. The CDR3 length is 17 residues. The CDR3 region is CASSQERSGTADEKLFF. Written as DNA, the CDR3 is TGTGCCAGCAGCCAAGAAAGAAGCGGGACAGCCGATGAAAAACTGTTTTTT.

The genes are TRBV6-1 and TRBJ2-1, with D perhaps matching TRBD1 (6 bases). CDR1 and CDR2 (germline): MNHNS, SASEGT. The germline V and J ends were trimmed by 4 bases and 10 bases, with 14 bases remaining between them. CDR3 length equals 13 residues. CDR3 bases: TGTGCCAGCAGTGTATTTCTGGGGGCAGAGCAGTTCTTC. It yields the protein CASSVFLGAEQFF.

The chain is built from TRBV15 and TRBJ2-2; D unresolved. The germline gives CDR1 LNHNV, CDR2 YYDKDF (reference sequence). Trimming pared 7 bases from V and 4 bases from J, leaving 13 bases between. The CDR3 totals 14 residues. CDR3 residues: CATKQLWGTGELFF. The CDR3 region has the DNA TGTGCCACCAAACAACTTTGGGGCACCGGGGAGCTGTTTTTT.

This clonotype was recorded a few times. V is TRBV27 and J is TRBJ1-6; maybe TRBD1 (6 bases). Germline V gene lookup returns CDR1 MNHEY and CDR2 SMNVEV (reference sequence). The CDR3 sequence is 16 residues long. Trimming removed 3 bases at V and 6 bases at J, with 15 bases between. In DNA, the CDR3 is TGTGCCAGCAGTTTGACAGGAACCGTTCCTAATTCACCCCTCCACTTT. It codes for CASSLTGTVPNSPLHF.

In this sample, this clonotype turned up a few times. This chain links TRBV30 with TRBJ2-7, with 8 positions matching TRBD2. This CDR3 region has 13 residues. After removal of 3 bases from V and 4 bases from J, the junction contained 5 bases not matched to a gene. CDR1 is GTSNPN and CDR2 is SVGIG in the germline V gene (reference sequence). The CDR3 sequence is CAWSPGLVYEQYF. Here the CDR3 DNA reads TGTGCCTGGAGCCCGGGACTAGTTTACGAGCAGTACTTC.

V and J are TRBV19 and TRBJ2-1; TRBD2 is a possible D gene (7 bases). V dropped 10 bases and J dropped 4 bases, with 17 bases sitting between them. Per the germline V gene, CDR1 is LNHDA and CDR2 is SQIVND (reference sequence). The CDR3 spans 14 residues. The CDR3 nucleotides read TGTGCCACAGAGGGGGGGACGGTGTACAATGAGCAGTTCTTC. Protein product: CATEGGTVYNEQFF.

This clonotype was observed a handful of times. The rearrangement links TRBV3-1 to TRBJ2-1; D is uncertain. Germline lookup yields CDR1 LGHDT and CDR2 YNNKEL (reference sequence). Between the trimmed V and J ends, which lost 2 bases and 10 bases, there was a span of 15 bases. This CDR3 contains 14 residues. CDR3 nucleotides: TGTGCCAGCAGCCAATGGGATGAGGCCCCAGAGCAGTTCTTC. Its translation is CASSQWDEAPEQFF.

This clonotype was observed a handful of times. The chain uses TRBV7-2 and TRBJ1-3; D possibly corresponds to TRBD1 (6 bases). The CDR3 contains 16 residues. Germline lookup yields CDR1 SGHTA and CDR2 FQGNSA. The germline V and J ends were trimmed by 1 base and 4 bases, with 14 bases remaining between them. The CDR3 coding sequence is TGTGCCAGCAGCTTAGTCCCGGGGGCGGTGGGAAACACCATATATTTT. This sequence encodes CASSLVPGAVGNTIYF.

This clonotype appeared many times. The chain combines TRBV5-1 with TRBJ1-1; 7 bases fit TRBD1. The V segment lost 3 bases and the J segment 3 bases; nucleotides outside the gene matches: 2. Germline-derived CDR1 and CDR2 are SGHRS and YFSETQ. This CDR3 contains 13 residues. The CDR3 DNA follows: TGCGCCAGCAGCTCCCAGGGGGACACTGAAGCTTTCTTT. Translated: CASSSQGDTEAFF.

Note on this clonotype: A much larger clone lies one base from this, so it may be a read error. V usage is TRBV5-1 and J usage is TRBJ1-1; weak D call: TRBD1 (5 bases). V dropped 0 bases and J dropped 4 bases, with 16 bases sitting between them. The CDR3 has 16 amino acids. Per the germline V gene, CDR1 is SGHRS and CDR2 is YFSETQ. This CDR3 is CASSLDHGTTSTEAFF. In DNA, the CDR3 is TGCGCCAGCAGCTTGGACCACGGGACTACTAGCACTGAAGCTTTCTTT.

This clonotype was found a few times. A read error may account for a junction end that differs from germline. J is TRBJ2-1 and V is TRBV11-3; 7 nucleotides align to TRBD2. The length of the CDR3 is 12 residues. CDR1 is SGHNT, CDR2 YENEEA, per germline. In DNA form, the CDR3 reads TGTGCCAGCAGCCTGGGGGGGAGGGCCGAGGGCTTC. Translated, it gives CASSLGGRAEGF.

This chain links TRBV12-3 or TRBV12-4 with TRBJ1-1, with a weak D call TRBD1 (5 bases). This CDR3 spans 14 amino acids. Trimming removed 6 bases at V and 5 bases at J, with 16 bases between. The CDR3: CASRPGWGLTEAFF. CDR3 DNA: TGTGCCAGCAGACCAGGGTGGGGATTGACTGAAGCTTTCTTT.

This clonotype has only a few counts. V gene TRBV20-1 combines with J gene TRBJ2-6, with TRBD1 identical over 10 bases. Germline loops: CDR1 DFQATT, CDR2 SNEGSKA (reference sequence). The CDR3 spans 16 residues. Trimming at V came to 5 bases and at J to 3 bases, leaving 7 bases not matched to a gene. The CDR3 nucleotides read TGCAGTGCTTCCAGACAGGGGGCAGATGGGGCCAACGTCCTGACTTTC. Protein sequence: CSASRQGADGANVLTF.

The sample holds a few counts of this clonotype. J is TRBJ2-1 and V is TRBV7-9; 12 nucleotides line up with TRBD2. The germline gives CDR1 SEHNR, CDR2 FQNEAQ (reference sequence). There are 15 residues in the CDR3. After removal of 5 bases from V and 8 bases from J, the junction contained 7 bases not matched to a gene. The chain's CDR3 is CASSPKLAGGDEQFF. The CDR3 DNA reads TGTGCCAGCAGCCCAAAACTAGCGGGAGGCGATGAGCAGTTCTTC.

This clonotype occurred a few times. The CDR3: CASSHSGGPLSYEQYF. The DNA for the CDR3 is TGTGCCAGCAGCCACTCGGGCGGGCCGCTATCCTACGAGCAGTACTTC. The chain joins TRBV7-2 to TRBJ2-7; TRBD2 might be the D (5 bases). Germline values: CDR1 SGHTA, CDR2 FQGNSA. The CDR3 totals 16 residues. V lost 5 bases, J lost 1 base, and 18 bases lay in between.

V and J are TRBV20-1 and TRBJ1-2, with D maybe TRBD1 (5 bases). V lost 6 bases and J 2 bases, leaving 10 bases between the germline ends. Germline V CDR1 and CDR2: DFQATT, SNEGSKA (reference sequence). This CDR3 region has 12 residues. The CDR3 sequence is CSARTRNYGYTF. Here the CDR3 DNA reads TGCAGTGCCAGGACACGGAACTATGGCTACACCTTC.

The chain recombines TRBV27 with TRBJ2-7; no reliable D call. The CDR3 contains 14 residues. CDR1 and CDR2 from the germline V gene are MNHEY and SMNVEV (reference sequence). V was clipped by 5 bases and J by 2 bases, with 13 bases between them. The CDR3 reads CASSAAKGPYEQYF. DNA of the CDR3: TGTGCCAGCAGTGCCGCGAAGGGCCCCTACGAGCAGTACTTC.

V and J are TRBV7-8 and TRBJ2-7; 8 bases match TRBD1. Germline V gene sequence: CDR1 SGHVS, CDR2 FQNEAQ. The CDR3 is 12 amino acids. V dropped 4 bases and J dropped 5; count of bases not matched to a gene: 1. The CDR3 protein is CASSWTGNEQYF. DNA for the CDR3: TGTGCCAGCAGCTGGACAGGGAACGAGCAGTACTTC.